Listed below are T cell receptor beta chains from one sample, sequenced in a study of T cells in Graves' hyperthyroidism and ophthalmopathy. TCRdb recomputed calls from the multiplex PCR reads with MiXCR, one row per CDR3 protein. The table records about 600,000 distinct CDR3 sequences, 15% to 20% of them present only once. The sample comprised blood. These receptors were taken from a woman aged 40 to 55 with Graves' ophthalmopathy. Each CDR3 is given with its conserved first and last residue. Each record gives: D gene, J gene, CDR3 length, clone size, V gene, CDR3 protein, CDR3 DNA. The D gene is left open where the match is weak. Clone sizes are given selectively: once, few, many, or a class where the clone is expanded.

TRBD1 | TRBJ1-5 | 15 | many | TRBV28 | CASSGPQGAKQPQHF | TGTGCCAGCAGCGGACCACAGGGGGCGAAACAGCCCCAGCATTTT
. | TRBJ1-4 | 14 | few | TRBV9 | CASSPDGNNEKLFF | TGTGCCAGCAGCCCGGACGGCAATAATGAAAAACTGTTTTTT
TRBD1 | TRBJ1-5 | 14 | few | TRBV7-9 | CASSFRQGTQPQHF | TGTGCCAGCAGCTTCCGACAGGGGACTCAGCCCCAGCATTTT
. | TRBJ1-3 | 14 | many | TRBV20-1 | CSASNRASGNTIYF | TGCAGTGCTAGTAACAGAGCCTCTGGAAACACCATATATTTT
TRBD1 | TRBJ1-6 | 18 | few | TRBV5-1 | CASSSSSGTGSYNSPLHF | TGCGCCAGCAGCTCAAGCAGCGGGACAGGCTCCTATAATTCACCCCTCCACTTT
. | TRBJ1-5 | 20 | many | TRBV28 | CASSFLISILQGHSNQPQHF | TGTGCCAGCAGTTTCCTCATCTCCATCCTACAGGGTCATAGCAATCAGCCCCAGCATTTT
. | TRBJ2-7 | 16 | many | TRBV30 | CAWSGGVTATSYEQYF | TGTGCCTGGAGTGGAGGGGTTACGGCCACATCCTACGAGCAGTACTTC
. | TRBJ2-3 | 12 | many | TRBV3-1 | CASSRITDTQYF | TGTGCCAGCAGCCGCATCACAGATACGCAGTATTTT
. | TRBJ1-4 | 14 | . | TRBV27 | CASSYLGVNEKLFF | TGTGCCAGCAGTTACCTCGGGGTTAATGAAAAACTGTTTTTT
. | TRBJ2-1 | 16 | many | TRBV15 | CATSSRGWQGNDEQFF | TGTGCCACCAGCTCCCGTGGGTGGCAGGGTAATGATGAGCAGTTCTTC